The 28 T cell receptor beta chains listed next were all sequenced from one sample in a study of neoadjuvant nivolumab and ipilimumab in lung cancer. Method: immunoSEQ multiplex PCR; TCRdb's copy keeps in-frame clones and lacks some. The data contain approximately 19,000 clones, about 90% of them singletons. Source: peripheral blood, taken before neoadjuvant nivolumab, alone or with ipilimumab. The receptors were gathered from an adult with non-small cell lung cancer.

CDR3 nucleotide sequence: TGTGCCAGCAGCCTCCCGGGACAGGGGAAATATGGCTACACCTTC. This codes for CASSLPGQGKYGYTF. The V and J genes are TRBV14 and TRBJ1-2; 10 bases are a match to TRBD1. Germline-derived CDR1 and CDR2 are SGHDN and FVKESK. The CDR3 length is 15 residues. The V gene end was trimmed by 4 bases and the J gene end by 5 bases; junction bases not matched to a gene: 7.

The rearrangement uses TRBV9 and TRBJ2-3; D may be TRBD2 (6 bases). There are 15 residues in the CDR3. The V end lost 3 bases, the J end lost 1 base, and 12 bases lay between the germline ends. Germline loops: CDR1 SGDLS, CDR2 YYNGEE. The CDR3 coding sequence is TGTGCCAGCAGCGGGCGGGGCGCAGGCACAGATACGCAGTATTTT. It yields the protein CASSGRGAGTDTQYF.

The V and J genes are TRBV18 and TRBJ2-3; 10 nucleotides agree with TRBD1. CDR1 and CDR2 (germline): KGHSH, LQKENI. J gave up 1 base and V 3 bases, and 16 bases lay outside the gene matches. The CDR3 sequence is 20 residues long. CDR3 residues: CASSPTLTGGAGGGTDTQYF. As DNA, the CDR3 is TGTGCCAGCTCACCGACCCTGACAGGGGGCGCAGGTGGTGGCACAGATACGCAGTATTTT.

The genes are TRBV7-2 and TRBJ2-7, with a weak D call TRBD2 (6 bases). Deletions cut 5 bases from V and 4 bases from J, with 15 bases between. The germline CDR1 and CDR2 sequences are SGHTA and FQGNSA. CDR3 length equals 14 residues. CDR3 nucleotide sequence: TGTGCCAGCAGCAGAGGACTATCCTCTTACGAGCAGTACTTC. It specifies CASSRGLSSYEQYF.

This chain links TRBV7-9 with TRBJ1-4, with no clear D. This CDR3 contains 14 residues. V dropped 1 base and J dropped 6 bases, with 9 bases sitting between them. The germline CDR1 and CDR2 sequences are SEHNR and FQNEAQ (reference sequence). The CDR3 bases are TGTGCCAGCAGCTTAGGCCTAGCAGATGAAAAACTGTTTTTT. This gives the protein CASSLGLADEKLFF. The full variable domain, its missing parts supplied by reference TRBV7-9 and TRBJ1-4, is DTGVSQNPRHKITKRGQNVTFRCDPISEHNRLYWYRQTLGQGPEFLTYFQNEAQLEKSRLLSDRFSAERPKGSFSTLEIQRTEQGDSAMYLCASSLGLADEKLFFGSGTQLSVL.

This clone occurred once. This chain connects TRBV5-5 to TRBJ2-3, with 8 bases aligning to TRBD1. Unmatched junction bases numbered 8, after V lost 3 bases and J lost 5 bases. The germline V gene has CDR1 SGHKS and CDR2 YYEKEE (reference sequence). The CDR3 is 15 amino acids. Here the CDR3 reads CASSSDRGWEDTQYF. In nucleotides, the CDR3 is TGTGCCAGCAGCTCAGACAGGGGATGGGAAGATACGCAGTATTTT.

V and J are TRBV5-1 and TRBJ2-1; D might be TRBD2 (5 bases). V shed 4 bases and J shed 8 bases, with 16 bases lying between them. The CDR3 consists of 14 residues. The germline gives CDR1 SGHRS, CDR2 YFSETQ. CDR3 amino acids: CASSPGGSADEQFF. CDR3 in DNA: TGCGCCAGCAGCCCCGGTGGTAGCGCGGATGAGCAGTTCTTC.

The rearrangement joins TRBV2 to TRBJ1-5, with D perhaps TRBD1 (6 bases). Trimming cost V 6 bases and J 7 bases, with 13 bases left between them. Germline CDR1 reads SNHLY; CDR2 reads FYNNEI. This CDR3 spans 13 amino acids. The CDR3 DNA is TGTGCCAGCAGGGGGACATGGCTCCAGCCCCAGCATTTT. The encoded protein is CASRGTWLQPQHF.

The J gene is TRBJ1-5, the V gene TRBV7-9, with 7 bases matching TRBD1. The germline CDR1 and CDR2 sequences are SEHNR and FQNEAQ (reference sequence). With 8 bases clipped from V and 7 bases from J, the junction kept 8 bases outside the gene matches. The CDR3 covers 13 residues. CDR3 bases: TGTGCCAGCGCACAGGGGACCAAACAGCCCCAGCATTTT. As protein: CASAQGTKQPQHF.

The chain combines TRBV5-1 with TRBJ1-1; 9 bases are shared with TRBD1. The CDR3 extends over 13 amino acids. The germline gives CDR1 SGHRS, CDR2 YFSETQ. V was pared by 5 bases and J by 5 bases, with 4 bases of the junction left unmatched. CDR3 sequence: CASSRTGETEAFF. CDR3 DNA: TGCGCCAGCAGTCGGACAGGGGAAACTGAAGCTTTCTTT.

J is TRBJ1-1 and V is TRBV6-5; D is uncertain. Trimming removed 2 bases at V and 2 bases at J, with 9 bases between. Germline CDR1 and CDR2: MNHEY and SVGAGI. This CDR3 has 14 amino acids. DNA of the CDR3: TGTGCCAGCAGTTACGGGTTGGCAAACACTGAAGCTTTCTTT. Its protein product is CASSYGLANTEAFF.

This chain links TRBV30 with TRBJ1-3; TRBD1 matches 10 bases. This CDR3 is 15 amino acids long. The trim removed 2 bases at V and 2 bases at J, leaving 3 bases unmatched. Germline V CDR1 and CDR2: GTSNPN, SVGIG (reference sequence). DNA of the CDR3: TGTGCCTGGAGTCCAGACAGGGGGCCTGGAAACACCATATATTTT. This translates into CAWSPDRGPGNTIYF. Together with reference TRBV30 and TRBJ1-3, the CDR3 gives the full variable domain: SQTIHQWPATLVQPVGSPLSLECTVEGTSNPNLYWYRQAAGRGLQLLFYSVGIGQISSEVPQNLSASRPQDRQFILSSKKLLLSDSGFYLCAWSPDRGPGNTIYFGEGSWLTVV.

V is TRBV11-2 and J is TRBJ2-1; TRBD1 aligns across 7 bases. CDR1 SGHAT and CDR2 FQNNGV come from the germline V gene. The CDR3 totals 18 residues. Trimming cost V 0 bases and J 1 base; bases outside gene matches: 9. In DNA, the CDR3 is TGTGCCAGCAGCTTAGACCCCTTTTTGGGACAGTCCTACAATGAGCAGTTCTTC. This translates into CASSLDPFLGQSYNEQFF.

The table lists this clone with a count of one. V gene TRBV29-1 combines with J gene TRBJ1-5; D may be TRBD1 (6 bases). Germline values: CDR1 SQVTM, CDR2 ANQGSEA. V was trimmed by 5 bases and J by 7 bases, leaving 15 bases between them. The CDR3 spans 13 residues. The CDR3 protein is CSVRGAEGQPQHF. The CDR3 DNA sequence: TGCAGCGTTCGGGGGGCGGAAGGACAGCCCCAGCATTTT.

The rearrangement uses TRBV5-1 and TRBJ2-7; 7 bases are a match to TRBD1. V trimming: 4 bases; J trimming: 2 bases; junction bases outside the gene matches: 6. The V gene's germline CDR1 is SGHRS and CDR2 YFSETQ. The CDR3 totals 14 residues. The CDR3 DNA sequence: TGCGCCAGCAGCGCACCGGGACAGACCTACGAGCAGTACTTC. Its translation: CASSAPGQTYEQYF.

The chain is built from TRBV5-1 and TRBJ1-1, with unresolved D. V lost 0 bases and J 1 base, leaving 10 bases between the germline ends. The CDR3 totals 15 residues. The germline V gene has CDR1 SGHRS and CDR2 YFSETQ. The CDR3 coding sequence is TGCGCCAGCAGCTTGGATGGGTCACCGAACACTGAAGCTTTCTTT. Its protein is CASSLDGSPNTEAFF.

The V call is TRBV4-3, the J call TRBJ2-5; D remains ambiguous. With 0 bases removed from V and 5 bases from J, the gap between germline ends came to 10 bases. The CDR3 is 14 amino acids. The germline V gene has CDR1 LGHNA and CDR2 YSLEER. This chain's CDR3 is CASSQDFSGETQYF. The CDR3 DNA follows: TGCGCCAGCAGCCAAGATTTTTCCGGGGAGACCCAGTACTTC.

In DNA, the CDR3 is TGCAGCGTCCACCGGGACAGCAACCCCGAAGCTTTCTTT. This gives the protein CSVHRDSNPEAFF. V usage is TRBV29-1 and J usage is TRBJ1-1; 7 bases fit TRBD1. V lost 6 bases and J lost 8; bases outside the gene matches: 12. Germline-derived CDR1 and CDR2 are SQVTM and ANQGSEA. CDR3 size: 13 residues.

The V gene is TRBV11-2, the J gene TRBJ2-1, with 10 bases that match TRBD2. The germline V gene has CDR1 SGHAT and CDR2 FQNNGV. V lost 4 bases and J lost 7; bases outside the gene matches: 7. This CDR3 comprises 15 residues. Written as DNA, the CDR3 is TGTGCCAGCAGCTGGGGGGGACTAGCGTTTAATGAGCAGTTCTTC. Its translation: CASSWGGLAFNEQFF.

CDR3 residues: CASSSPPGRYAYEQYF. As DNA, the CDR3 is TGTGCCAGCTCTTCCCCCCCCGGGAGATACGCCTACGAGCAGTACTTC. The chain has TRBV18 and TRBJ2-7; tentative D call: TRBD2 (6 bases). This CDR3 contains 16 residues. The germline V gene has CDR1 KGHSH and CDR2 LQKENI. The ends were cut back, 6 bases at V and 2 bases at J, with 20 bases in the middle.

The V gene is TRBV12-5, the J gene TRBJ1-2, with D maybe TRBD1 (5 bases). The V end lost 7 bases, the J end lost 3 bases, and 12 bases lay between the germline ends. The V gene's germline CDR1 is LGHNT and CDR2 FRNRAP. The length of the CDR3 is 13 residues. CDR3 residues: CASAKGTDYGYTF. The CDR3, as DNA: TGTGCTAGTGCTAAGGGGACGGACTATGGCTACACCTTC.

The DNA of the CDR3 is TGTGCCAGCTCACCACTAGGGACAGGGGCTTCGACCAAAAACATTCAGTACTTC. Translating it yields CASSPLGTGASTKNIQYF. The rearrangement links TRBV18 to TRBJ2-4, with 10 positions matching TRBD1. V trimming: 1 base; J trimming: 2 bases; junction bases outside the gene matches: 8. The CDR3 has 18 amino acids. Germline lookup yields CDR1 KGHSH and CDR2 LQKENI.

This rearrangement joins TRBV7-9 to TRBJ2-1, with 11 bases that match TRBD2. The CDR3 runs 17 residues. Germline CDR1 is SEHNR and CDR2 is FQNEAQ (reference sequence). Trimming removed 7 bases from V and 2 bases from J; junction bases left unmatched: 10. CDR3 region: CASKAPPSGRPYNEQFF. CDR3 in DNA: TGTGCCAGCAAAGCCCCCCCTAGCGGGAGGCCCTACAATGAGCAGTTCTTC.

The V call is TRBV29-1, the J call TRBJ2-1; 8 nucleotides align to TRBD2. Germline assignment: CDR1 SQVTM and CDR2 ANQGSEA. This CDR3 has 13 residues. The ends lost 3 bases at V and 7 bases at J; junction bases unmatched: 5. CDR3 sequence (DNA): TGCAGCGTTGACCACCGCGGGGGGAATGAGCAGTTCTTC. This gives the protein CSVDHRGGNEQFF.

CDR3 residues: CASSVEVGVAAGYTF. DNA for the CDR3: TGTGCCAGCAGCGTAGAGGTCGGGGTAGCTGCTGGCTACACCTTC. The chain links TRBV9 to TRBJ1-2, with D unresolved. Looked up from germline, CDR1 is SGDLS and CDR2 is YYNGEE. This CDR3 spans 15 amino acids. V was trimmed by 0 bases and J by 7 bases, leaving 16 bases between them.

This clone was counted a few times. The rearrangement uses TRBV9 and TRBJ2-5; 9 bases are shared with TRBD2. CDR1 and CDR2 from the germline V gene are SGDLS and YYNGEE. The V gene end was trimmed by 4 bases and the J gene end by 5 bases; junction bases not matched to a gene: 9. The CDR3 runs to 15 residues. The DNA of the CDR3 is TGTGCCAGCAGCTCGAGGCCGGGACTAGCTGAGACCCAGTACTTC. Protein sequence: CASSSRPGLAETQYF. The whole variable domain, remainder taken from reference TRBV9 and TRBJ2-5, is DSGVTQTPKHLITATGQRVTLRCSPRSGDLSVYWYQQSLDQGLQFLIQYYNGEERAKGNILERFSAQQFPDLHSELNLSSLELGDSALYFCASSSRPGLAETQYFGPGTRLLVL.

V gene TRBV4-3 combines with J gene TRBJ2-1; TRBD2 matches at 7 bases. V lost 1 base and J lost 6; bases outside the gene matches: 3. CDR3 length: 14 amino acids. CDR1 and CDR2 (germline): LGHNA, YSLEER. CDR3 loop: CASSQGPGGNEQFF. The DNA of the CDR3 is TGCGCCAGCAGCCAAGGTCCGGGGGGCAATGAGCAGTTCTTC.

The CDR3 coding sequence is TGTGCCAGCAGCGTAAGCCCGGGAGAGCCCTACGAGCAGTACTTC. Translation: CASSVSPGEPYEQYF. The V call is TRBV9, the J call TRBJ2-7, with TRBD2 as a possible D gene (6 bases). The germline V gene has CDR1 SGDLS and CDR2 YYNGEE. The CDR3 contains 15 residues. V was cut by 1 base and J by 2 bases, with 13 bases left in between.